This T cell receptor beta chain emerged from a study of identical twins. Study findings and constraints: Sharing of beta out-of-frame sequences by twins showed a weaker excess. Researchers reported excess low generation probability among twin-shared out-of-frame alpha sequences. For cord blood, abundant beta clonotypes had fewer insertions, unlike memory repertoires, which showed none.

A universal primer binding site was introduced by template switching. The final cDNA contained unique molecular identifiers. Each CDR3 protein gets one entry after TCRdb re-called the 5' RACE reads with MiXCR. Altogether around 340,000 distinct CDR3 sequences are present, approximately 13% being singletons, with the ten largest covering around 7.8%. This CDR3 region has 13 residues. The germline V gene has CDR1 WSHSY and CDR2 SAAADI. Trimming took 8 bases from V and 8 from J, leaving 16 bases between them. As to this clonotype: The antigen is undetermined.

The same specimen was also included in a second study, on yellow fever vaccine responses in identical twins.

The source is a woman between 18 and 29 years old in good health. Specimen: CD8+ T cells sorted from blood. This sequence joins TRBV10-2 and TRBJ2-1; the D gene could be TRBD1 or TRBD2 (5 bases each). CDR3 sequence: CASGALAGHEQFF. Written as DNA, the CDR3 is TGCGCCAGCGGGGCCCTCGCGGGTCATGAGCAGTTCTTC.